The rows below give T cell receptor beta chains drawn from one sample of a study of blood T cell repertoires in COVID-19. Clones were read by immunoSEQ multiplex PCR, and TCRdb kept only the in-frame ones, dropping some. Altogether around 300,000 clones are present, approximately 90% being singletons, with the ten largest covering around 2%. The sequenced material came from PBMCs or T cells enriched from blood (not recorded which). Source of these receptors: a woman aged 60-70 years in a cohort exposed to, infected with or recovered from COVID-19 (not recorded which). Each CDR3 is given with its conserved first and last residue. A D gene is named only where the DNA matches it firmly. For some rows the clone size is stated as once, few or many, or as a class when expanded; others skip it.

V gene	clone size	J gene	D gene	CDR3 DNA	CDR3 protein
TRBV27	few	TRBJ1-5	.	TGTGCCAGCAGTCTTTCAACGAGGCAGCCCCAGCATTTT	CASSLSTRQPQHF
TRBV7-2	.	TRBJ2-1	.	TGTGCCAGCAGCTTAGAAAGCGGGCGTTTCTTC	CASSLESGRFF
TRBV6-5	few	TRBJ2-7	TRBD2	TGTGCCAGCAGCTCTAGCGGGAGGGCCTACGAGCAGTACTTC	CASSSSGRAYEQYF
TRBV7-9	.	TRBJ1-3	.	TGTGCCAGCAGTCCAAAGCGGGGAAACACCATATATTTT	CASSPKRGNTIYF
TRBV9	.	TRBJ2-1	TRBD2	TGTGCCAGCTCCCTTGCCGGGACTAGCGGGAGCGGGCACAATGAGCAGTTCTTC	CASSLAGTSGSGHNEQFF
TRBV4-1	.	TRBJ2-7	TRBD2	TGCGCCAGCAGCCAAGGGGCGGGAGTGGGGATCTACGAGCAGTACTTC	CASSQGAGVGIYEQYF
TRBV3-1/TRBV3-2	.	TRBJ2-2	.	TGTGCCAGCAGCCAACGGGGAAGGACCGGGGAGCTGTTTTTT	CASSQRGRTGELFF
TRBV2	.	TRBJ2-3	.	TGTGCCAGCAGTGAAGGACCCTCGGGGACGCAGTATTTT	CASSEGPSGTQYF
TRBV3-1/TRBV3-2	.	TRBJ2-7	.	TGTGCCAGCAGCCAAGAGGTTAGCCGTTACGAGCAGTACTTC	CASSQEVSRYEQYF
TRBV9	.	TRBJ1-6	.	TGTGCCAGCAGCATACAGGGACGAAATTCACCCCTCCACTTT	CASSIQGRNSPLHF
TRBV11-2	.	TRBJ2-5	TRBD2	TGTGCCAGCCTGGGAGGGATTACAGGAGGCGAGACCCAGTACTTC	CASLGGITGGETQYF
TRBV9	.	TRBJ2-5	.	TGTGCCAGCAGCACCGGAGAGACCCAGTACTTC	CASSTGETQYF
TRBV25-1	.	TRBJ1-5	.	TGTGCCAGCAGCCCGACAGCAACTAATCAGCCCCAGCATTTT	CASSPTATNQPQHF
TRBV18	.	TRBJ2-7	.	TGTGCCAGCTCACCAGCGGGTGGCCCCTACGAGCAGTACTTC	CASSPAGGPYEQYF
TRBV15	few	TRBJ2-1	.	TGTGCCACCAGCAGATGGGCTAGCGAGGACAATGAGCAGTTCTTC	CATSRWASEDNEQFF
TRBV10-2	.	TRBJ2-7	TRBD1	TGCGCCAGCAAAATTGGGGGACAGCTGAACTACGAGCAGTACTTC	CASKIGGQLNYEQYF
TRBV2	.	TRBJ1-4	.	TGTGCCAGCAGTTCGGGCGGGGCCCGCGGGAATGAAAAACTGTTTTTT	CASSSGGARGNEKLFF
TRBV15	.	TRBJ1-4	.	TGTGCCACCAGCCTCCGGACAGTTAATGAAAAACTGTTTTTT	CATSLRTVNEKLFF
TRBV5-4	.	TRBJ2-3	.	TGTGCCAGCAGCTTGGGAGATATTACGCAGTATTTT	CASSLGDITQYF
TRBV19	.	TRBJ2-3	.	TGTGCCAGTAGTATGAGCGGGCCAAGTTCGGGAGATACGCAGTATTTT	CASSMSGPSSGDTQYF
TRBV2	.	TRBJ2-1	.	TGTGCCAGCAGTGAAGGAGGTGTGAGTGAGCAGTTCTTC	CASSEGGVSEQFF
TRBV7-3	.	TRBJ2-1	.	TGTGCCAGCAGCTCCGTAGCGCATTCCTACAATGAGCAGTTCTTC	CASSSVAHSYNEQFF
TRBV19	few	TRBJ2-5	TRBD1	TGTGCCAGTGCGACAGGGGCGGGGACCCAGTACTTC	CASATGAGTQYF
TRBV18	once	TRBJ2-2	.	TGTGCCAGCTCACTACAGGGTAACGGAGCTACATTGTCCGGGGAGCTGTTTTTT	CASSLQGNGATLSGELFF
TRBV6-5	.	TRBJ1-2	.	TGTGCCAGCAGTTACGCCTCTGGGGCCCCCGGCTACACCTTC	CASSYASGAPGYTF
TRBV7-3	.	TRBJ1-1	.	TGTGCCAGCAGCTTATATTTGAACACTGAAGCTTTCTTT	CASSLYLNTEAFF
TRBV3-1/TRBV3-2	.	TRBJ1-4	.	TGTGCCAGCTGGGGGAGGGAACCAACTAATGAAAAACTGTTTTTT	CASWGREPTNEKLFF
TRBV4-1	few	TRBJ1-2	.	TGCGCCAGCAGCCAAGAGGACTATTCCAACTATGGCTACACCTTC	CASSQEDYSNYGYTF
TRBV10-1	.	TRBJ2-1	TRBD2	TGCGCCAGCAGCCCCGGACTAGCGGGAGGGGGTGATGAGCAGTTCTTC	CASSPGLAGGGDEQFF
TRBV7-9	.	TRBJ2-3	.	TGTGCCAGCAGCCGCCCCTACAAGCCAGGGCAAGATACGCAGTATTTT	CASSRPYKPGQDTQYF
TRBV7-3	.	TRBJ2-1	TRBD2	TGTGCCAGCAGCTCGAGACTAGCGGGAGCGAATGAGCAGTTCTTC	CASSSRLAGANEQFF
TRBV5-1	.	TRBJ1-1	.	TGCGCCAGCAGCGTAGGACAGAAGAACACTGAAGCTTTCTTT	CASSVGQKNTEAFF
TRBV7-9	.	TRBJ1-6	TRBD1	TGTGCCAGCGGGACCGTACAGGGGTCACCCCTCCACTTT	CASGTVQGSPLHF